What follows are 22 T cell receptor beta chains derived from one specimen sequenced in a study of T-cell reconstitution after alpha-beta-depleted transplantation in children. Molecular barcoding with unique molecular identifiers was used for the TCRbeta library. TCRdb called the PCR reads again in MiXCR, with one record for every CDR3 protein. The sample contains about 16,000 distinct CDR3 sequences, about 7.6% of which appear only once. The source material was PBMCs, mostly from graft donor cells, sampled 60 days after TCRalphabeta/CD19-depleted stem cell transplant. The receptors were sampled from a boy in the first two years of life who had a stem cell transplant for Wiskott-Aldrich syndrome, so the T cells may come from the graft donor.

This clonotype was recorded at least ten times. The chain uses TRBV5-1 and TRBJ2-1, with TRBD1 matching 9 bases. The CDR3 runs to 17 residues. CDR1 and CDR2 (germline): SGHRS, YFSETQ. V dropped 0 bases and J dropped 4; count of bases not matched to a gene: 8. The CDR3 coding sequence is TGCGCCAGCAGCTTGGACGGGACAGGGTCCAATTACAATGAGCAGTTCTTC. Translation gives CASSLDGTGSNYNEQFF.

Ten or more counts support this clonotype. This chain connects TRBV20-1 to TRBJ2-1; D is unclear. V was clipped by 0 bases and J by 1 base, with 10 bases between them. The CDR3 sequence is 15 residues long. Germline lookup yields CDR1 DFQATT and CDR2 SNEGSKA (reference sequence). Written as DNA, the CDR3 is TGCAGTGCTAGAGATTTTTCGACTTCCTACAATGAGCAGTTCTTC. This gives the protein CSARDFSTSYNEQFF.

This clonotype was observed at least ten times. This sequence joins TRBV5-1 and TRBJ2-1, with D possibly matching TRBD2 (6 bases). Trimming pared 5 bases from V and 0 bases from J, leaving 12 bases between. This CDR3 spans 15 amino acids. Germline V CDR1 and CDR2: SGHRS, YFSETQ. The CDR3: CASSSTGLSYNEQFF. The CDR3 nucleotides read TGCGCCAGCAGTAGTACGGGACTCTCCTACAATGAGCAGTTCTTC.

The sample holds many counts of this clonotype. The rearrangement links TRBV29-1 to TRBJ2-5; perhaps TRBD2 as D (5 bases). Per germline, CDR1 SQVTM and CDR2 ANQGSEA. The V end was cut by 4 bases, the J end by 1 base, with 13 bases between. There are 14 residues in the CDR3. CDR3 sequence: CSVGSQDFQETQYF. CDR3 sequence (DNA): TGCAGCGTTGGGTCTCAGGACTTCCAAGAGACCCAGTACTTC. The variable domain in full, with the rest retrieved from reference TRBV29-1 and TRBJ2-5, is SAVISQKPSRDICQRGTSLTIQCQVDSQVTMMFWYRQQPGQSLTLIATANQGSEATYESGFVIDKFPISRPNLTFSTLTVSNMSPEDSSIYLCSVGSQDFQETQYFGPGTRLLVL.

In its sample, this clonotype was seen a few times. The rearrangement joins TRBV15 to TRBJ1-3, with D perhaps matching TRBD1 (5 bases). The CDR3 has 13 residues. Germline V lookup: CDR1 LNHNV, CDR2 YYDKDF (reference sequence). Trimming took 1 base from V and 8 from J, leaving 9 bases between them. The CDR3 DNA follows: TGTGCCACCAGCAGAGGGGGGGTAGACACCATATATTTT. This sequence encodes CATSRGGVDTIYF.

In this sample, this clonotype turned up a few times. The DNA of the CDR3 is TGTGCCAGCAGTTTCGAGGGACATGCCACAGATACGCAGTATTTT. It specifies CASSFEGHATDTQYF. The gene calls are TRBV27 and TRBJ2-3; a possible D gene is TRBD1 (6 bases). CDR1 is MNHEY, CDR2 SMNVEV, per germline (reference sequence). The CDR3 has 15 amino acids. Deletions cut 3 bases from V and 2 bases from J, with 12 bases between.

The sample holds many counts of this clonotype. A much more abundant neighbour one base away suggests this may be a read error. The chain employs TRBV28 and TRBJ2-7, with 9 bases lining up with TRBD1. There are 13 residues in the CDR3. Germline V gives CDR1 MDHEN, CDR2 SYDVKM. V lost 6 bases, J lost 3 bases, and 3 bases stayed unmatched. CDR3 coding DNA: TGTGCCAGCAGCTCGGGACAGGGCTACGAGCAGTACTTC. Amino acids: CASSSGQGYEQYF.

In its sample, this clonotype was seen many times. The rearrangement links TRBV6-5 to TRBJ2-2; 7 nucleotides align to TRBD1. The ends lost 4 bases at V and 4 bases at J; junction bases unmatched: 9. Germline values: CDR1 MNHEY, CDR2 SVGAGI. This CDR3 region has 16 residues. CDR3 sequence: CASSFPRGGGTGELFF. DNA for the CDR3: TGTGCCAGCAGTTTCCCGAGAGGGGGCGGCACCGGGGAGCTGTTTTTT.

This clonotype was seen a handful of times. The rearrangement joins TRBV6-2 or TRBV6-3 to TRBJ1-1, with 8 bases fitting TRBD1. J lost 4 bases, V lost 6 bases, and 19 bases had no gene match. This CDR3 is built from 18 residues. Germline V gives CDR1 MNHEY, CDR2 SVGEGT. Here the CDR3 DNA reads TGTGCCAGCAGAAAAAGCAGGTGGGGCAGGGGGCTTTTCACTGAAGCTTTCTTT. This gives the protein CASRKSRWGRGLFTEAFF.

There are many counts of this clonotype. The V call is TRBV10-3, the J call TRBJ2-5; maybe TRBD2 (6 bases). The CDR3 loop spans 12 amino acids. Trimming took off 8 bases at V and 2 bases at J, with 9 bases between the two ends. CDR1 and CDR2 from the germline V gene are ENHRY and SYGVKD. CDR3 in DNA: TGTGCCATCGGGGGGTTTCAAGAGACCCAGTACTTC. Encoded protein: CAIGGFQETQYF.

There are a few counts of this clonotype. CDR3 bases: TGTGCCAGCAGCTTGGCCGGACGGAACACTGAAGCTTTCTTT. Protein sequence: CASSLAGRNTEAFF. The chain uses TRBV5-4 and TRBJ1-1; D is undetermined. The CDR3 spans 14 residues. Trimming shortened V by 0 bases and J by 1 base, and 7 bases separated the two germline ends. Germline V gene data show CDR1 as SGHNT and CDR2 as YYREEE (reference sequence).

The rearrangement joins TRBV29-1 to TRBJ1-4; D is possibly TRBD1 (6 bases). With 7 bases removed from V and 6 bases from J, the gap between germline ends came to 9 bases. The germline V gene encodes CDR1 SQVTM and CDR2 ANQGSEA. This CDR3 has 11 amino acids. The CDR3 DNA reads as TGCAGCGGGCGGACAGATGAAAAACTGTTTTTT. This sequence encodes CSGRTDEKLFF.

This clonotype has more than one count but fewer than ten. The CDR3 DNA reads TGTGCCAGCAGTTTAGCGGGAGAGGGGATCAACGAGCAGTACTTC. Translation: CASSLAGEGINEQYF. The chain couples TRBV28 to TRBJ2-7; 7 bases agree with TRBD2. CDR1 is MDHEN and CDR2 is SYDVKM in the germline V gene. There are 15 residues in the CDR3. Losses at the gene ends were 2 bases for V and 5 bases for J; bases not matched to a gene: 9.

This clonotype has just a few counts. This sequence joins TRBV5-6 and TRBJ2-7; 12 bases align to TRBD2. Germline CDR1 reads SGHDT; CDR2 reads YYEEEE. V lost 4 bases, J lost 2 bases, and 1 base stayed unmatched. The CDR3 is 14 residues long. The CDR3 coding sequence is TGTGCCAGCAGCGCTAGCGGGAGGGCCTACGAGCAGTACTTC. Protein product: CASSASGRAYEQYF.

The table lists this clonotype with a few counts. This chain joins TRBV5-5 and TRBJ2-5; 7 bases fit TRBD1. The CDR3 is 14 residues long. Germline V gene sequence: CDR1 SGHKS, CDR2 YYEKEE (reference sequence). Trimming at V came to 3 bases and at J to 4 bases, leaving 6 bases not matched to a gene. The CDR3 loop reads CASSSTGFSETQYF. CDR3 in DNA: TGTGCCAGCAGCTCGACAGGGTTTTCAGAGACCCAGTACTTC. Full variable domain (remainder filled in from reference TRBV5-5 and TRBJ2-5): DAGVTQSPTHLIKTRGQQVTLRCSPISGHKSVSWYQQVLGQGPQFIFQYYEKEERGRGNFPDRFSARQFPNYSSELNVNALLLGDSALYLCASSSTGFSETQYFGPGTRLLVL.

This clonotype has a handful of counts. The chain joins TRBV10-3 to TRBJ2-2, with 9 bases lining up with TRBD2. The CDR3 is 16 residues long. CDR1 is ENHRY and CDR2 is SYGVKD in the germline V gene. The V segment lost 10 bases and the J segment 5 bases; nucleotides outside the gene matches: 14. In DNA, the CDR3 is TGTGCCACCACTAGGGGGAGTAGCGGGAGTACCGGGGAGCTGTTTTTT. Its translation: CATTRGSSGSTGELFF.

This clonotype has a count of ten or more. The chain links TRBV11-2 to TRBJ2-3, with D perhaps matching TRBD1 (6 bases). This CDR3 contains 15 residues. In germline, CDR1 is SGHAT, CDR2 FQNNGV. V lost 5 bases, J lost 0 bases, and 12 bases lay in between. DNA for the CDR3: TGTGCCAGCAGCCCACCGGGACATAGCACAGATACGCAGTATTTT. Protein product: CASSPPGHSTDTQYF. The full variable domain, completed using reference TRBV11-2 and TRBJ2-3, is EAGVAQSPRYKIIEKRQSVAFWCNPISGHATLYWYQQILGQGPKLLIQFQNNGVVDDSQLPKDRFSAERLKGVDSTLKIQPAKLEDSAVYLCASSPPGHSTDTQYFGPGTRLTVL.

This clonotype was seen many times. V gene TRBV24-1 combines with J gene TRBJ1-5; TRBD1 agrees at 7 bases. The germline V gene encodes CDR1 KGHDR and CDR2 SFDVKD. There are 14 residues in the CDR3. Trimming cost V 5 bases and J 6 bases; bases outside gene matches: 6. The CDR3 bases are TGTGCCACCAGTGCAGGGGGACAGCTTCAGCCCCAGCATTTT. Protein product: CATSAGGQLQPQHF.

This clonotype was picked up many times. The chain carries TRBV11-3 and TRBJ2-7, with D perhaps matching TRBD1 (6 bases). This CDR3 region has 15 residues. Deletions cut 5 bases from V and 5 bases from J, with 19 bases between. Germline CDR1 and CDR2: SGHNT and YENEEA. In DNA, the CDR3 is TGTGCCAGCAGCCCCCCCAAGGGGGTGAACGACGAGCAGTACTTC. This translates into CASSPPKGVNDEQYF.

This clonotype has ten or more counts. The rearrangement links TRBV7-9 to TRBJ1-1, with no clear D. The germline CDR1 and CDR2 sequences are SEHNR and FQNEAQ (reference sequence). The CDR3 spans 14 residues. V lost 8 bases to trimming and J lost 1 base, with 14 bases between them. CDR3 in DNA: TGTGCCAGCGGTCACGGGAAGGGGAACACTGAAGCTTTCTTT. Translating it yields CASGHGKGNTEAFF.

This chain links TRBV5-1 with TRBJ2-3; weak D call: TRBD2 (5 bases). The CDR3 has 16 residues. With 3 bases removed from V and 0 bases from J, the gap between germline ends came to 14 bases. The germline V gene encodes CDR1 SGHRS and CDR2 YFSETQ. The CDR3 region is CASSSGREPSTDTQYF. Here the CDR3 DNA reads TGCGCCAGCAGCTCCGGACGGGAACCTAGCACAGATACGCAGTATTTT.

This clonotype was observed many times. This chain's CDR3 is CASSSVGRGRAEAFF. DNA for the CDR3: TGTGCCAGCAGTTCCGTGGGGAGGGGTCGCGCTGAAGCTTTCTTT. The J gene is TRBJ1-1, the V gene TRBV12-3 or TRBV12-4, with a possible D match to TRBD1 (5 bases). The CDR3 runs to 15 residues. The germline V and J ends were trimmed by 4 bases and 6 bases, with 18 bases remaining between them.